This T cell receptor (beta chain) was found in a study of OX40 agonist ivuxolimab in advanced cancers. Turning to the overall study: Ivuxolimab was an agonistic, fully human IgG2 monoclonal antibody directed against OX40 (CD134), a costimulatory receptor. Intravenous ivuxolimab was administered to patients every 2 weeks at six dose levels: 0.01, 0.1, 0.3, 1.5, 3 and 10 mg/kg. Of the roughly 52 patients in dose escalation, about 20 had hepatocellular carcinoma, some 15 had melanoma, 9 had renal cell carcinoma and 9 had head and neck cancer. The dose-escalation cohort was 80% to 90% male with a mean age of roughly 60 years, ranging from roughly 20 to 80. Prior anti-PD-1, anti-PD-L1 or anti-CTLA-4 therapy was permitted, and checkpoint inhibitors had been received by 40% to 50% of dose-escalation patients. Partial responses were achieved by three dose-escalation patients, of whom one had hepatocellular carcinoma and two had cutaneous melanoma. Peripheral TCRbeta sequencing aimed to test whether ivuxolimab altered TCR sequence diversity and caused clonal T-cell expansion. The paper reports the monotherapy dose-escalation portion (N = 52 patients) of the phase I ivuxolimab trial. General findings and caveats noted by the study authors: Which antigens the clonally expanded peripheral T cells were specific for was not determined. After ivuxolimab, more expanded clones were found on average in CD8+ T cells than in CD4+ T cells. Low levels of normalized T-cell clonal expansion were also shown by some nonresponding patients. At doses of 0.1 to 3.0 mg/kg, clonal expansion of both CD4+ and CD8+ blood T cells was observed from baseline to week 6. In the 0.1-3.0 mg/kg groups, partial responders were among the patients with the lowest normalized peripheral clonal expansion, particularly in CD8+ T cells.

The CDR3 holds 12 amino acids from the cysteine to the phenylalanine. Just the 36-base CDR3 DNA is kept, in frame starting at base 1. At the junction V is shortened by 1 base and J by 5 bases, with 2 bases in between. Sequences LNHDA (CDR1) and SQIVND (CDR2) are obtained from the germline V gene (reference sequence). As regards this clone: The clone's antigen remains unknown. No base quality information exists; no much larger clone differs at one position.

The trial excluded patients who had a history of autoimmune disease or who were on systemic immunosuppression. Peripheral blood for TCR sequencing was collected from all dose cohorts at baseline, on cycle 4 day 1, and on cycle 7 day 1. The samples were taken from a phase I, first-in-human, multicenter, open-label dose-escalation trial of ivuxolimab. Adults with locally advanced or metastatic melanoma, renal cell, hepatocellular, or head and neck squamous cell carcinoma were enrolled in the trial. Before TCR sequencing, CD4+ T cells and CD8+ T cells were sorted from peripheral blood as separate populations. To sequence the TCRbeta CDR3 region, genomic DNA was isolated from the sorted cells. The immunoSEQ Assay was used for sequencing of TCRbeta CDR3 regions. Not all clones reach the TCRdb copy of this immuneACCESS table, which keeps in-frame sequences only. Checked studies attribute under half of the gap to unresolved V genes and leave the rest unexplained. The sample records tens of thousands of clones, more than 75% of which are singletons. The leading ten clones occupy nearly 9.5% of the sample.

The receptor was derived from an adult with an advanced solid tumor such as melanoma, head and neck, liver or kidney cancer. The sequenced sample was CD4+ or CD8+ T cells sorted from blood, obtained in a trial of the OX40 agonist ivuxolimab. The chain is assembled from TRBV19 and TRBJ2-2, with the D gene not clear enough to name. The CDR3 region has the sequence CASSIGTGELFF. Read as DNA, the sequence is TGTGCCAGTAGTATAGGAACCGGGGAGCTGTTTTTT.